This TCR beta chain came from a study of identical twins. V was trimmed by 0 bases and J by 4 bases, leaving 7 bases between them. This CDR3 spans 14 amino acids. Germline V gene sequence: CDR1 LNHNV, CDR2 YYDKDF (reference sequence). TCRdb redid the calling of the 5' RACE reads with MiXCR, one entry per CDR3 protein. Seen here are about 190,000 distinct CDR3 sequences, 15% to 20% observed once, and the top ten hold 35% to 45%. This sample was shared with a second study, whose subject was T cells expressing NK-cell markers.

The specimen was CD8+ T cells sorted from blood. The chain has TRBV15 and TRBJ1-5, with D possibly TRBD1 on 6 matching bases. This TCR was recovered from a young woman in good health. The CDR3 DNA is TGTGCCACCAGCAGAGAGAGGGGGAATCAGCCCCAGCATTTT. Translating it yields CATSRERGNQPQHF.